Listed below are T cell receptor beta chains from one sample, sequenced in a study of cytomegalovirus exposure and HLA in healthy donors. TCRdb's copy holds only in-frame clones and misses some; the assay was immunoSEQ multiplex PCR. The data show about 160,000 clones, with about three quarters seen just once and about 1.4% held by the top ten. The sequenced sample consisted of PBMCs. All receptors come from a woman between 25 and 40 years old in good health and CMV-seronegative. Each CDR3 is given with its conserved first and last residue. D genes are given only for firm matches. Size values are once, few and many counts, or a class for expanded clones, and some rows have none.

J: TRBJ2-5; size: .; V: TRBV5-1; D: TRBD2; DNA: TGCGCCAGCCGACTACTAGCGGGGGCTGCCCAAGAGACCCAGTACTTC; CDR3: CASRLLAGAAQETQYF
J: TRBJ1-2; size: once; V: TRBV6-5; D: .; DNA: TGTGCCAGCAGTTGGTCGGGTAACTATGGCTACACTTTC; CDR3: CASSWSGNYGYTF
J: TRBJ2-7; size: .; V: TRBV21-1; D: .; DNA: TGTGCCAGCAGCAAAGCGACACACTACGAGCAGTACTTC; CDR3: CASSKATHYEQYF
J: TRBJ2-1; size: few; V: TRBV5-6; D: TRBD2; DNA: TGTGCCAGCAGCCCCGGGACTAGCTCTTACAATGAGCAGTTCTTC; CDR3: CASSPGTSSYNEQFF
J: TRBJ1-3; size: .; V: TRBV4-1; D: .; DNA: TGCGCCAGCAGCCAAGCAGGAAACACCATATATTTT; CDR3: CASSQAGNTIYF
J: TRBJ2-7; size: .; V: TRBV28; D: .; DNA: TGTGCCAGCGTTTTCAGGCCGGGGTTCGGGTACGAGCAGTACTTC; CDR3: CASVFRPGFGYEQYF
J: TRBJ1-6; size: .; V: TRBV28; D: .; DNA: TGTGCCAGCAGCGGGACTAGGGGAAATTCACCCCTCCACTTT; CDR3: CASSGTRGNSPLHF
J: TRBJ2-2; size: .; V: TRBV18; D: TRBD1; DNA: TGTGCCAGCACCGTGCAGGGGGTAAACACCGGGGAGCTGTTTTTT; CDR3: CASTVQGVNTGELFF
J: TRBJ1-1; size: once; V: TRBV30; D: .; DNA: TGTGCCTGGAGTCAGGGTACGAACACTGAAGCTTTCTTT; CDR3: CAWSQGTNTEAFF
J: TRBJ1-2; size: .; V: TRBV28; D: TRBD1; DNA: TGTGCCAGCAGGGGGGGACAGAACTATGGCTACACCTTC; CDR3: CASRGGQNYGYTF